One and the same sample provided the 24 T cell receptor beta chains below, sequenced in a study of monozygotic twins with inflammatory bowel disease. No DNA is given; TCRdb re-called the 5' RACE reads and lists each CDR3 protein once. With around 190,000 distinct CDR3 sequences in the sample, the ten largest clones hold 1.6%. Sequenced sample: blood. These receptors all stem from a human donor with ulcerative colitis or Crohn's disease, or a healthy co-twin of an affected twin (not recorded which).

The rearrangement links TRBV29-1 to TRBJ1-1; TCRdb lists TRBD1, though no DNA is available to test this call. The V gene's germline CDR1 is SQVTM and CDR2 ANQGSEA. This CDR3 has 11 amino acids. This CDR3 is CSGIQEEEAFF.

V usage is TRBV19 and J usage is TRBJ2-4; the D gene TCRdb calls, TRBD1, cannot be checked with no DNA. The CDR3 consists of 15 residues. From germline, CDR1 is LNHDA and CDR2 SQIVND (reference sequence). CDR3 residues: CASSSSGVSSDIQYF.

The CDR3 loop reads CSASPGTNQPQHF. V gene TRBV20-1 combines with J gene TRBJ1-5; TCRdb selects TRBD1, and the lack of DNA leaves this call unchecked. Germline V gene data show CDR1 as DFQATT and CDR2 as SNEGSKA (reference sequence). The CDR3 consists of 13 residues.

The rearrangement uses TRBV5-1 and TRBJ2-3; TCRdb reports TRBD2, a call that lacks DNA to check it against. CDR1 and CDR2 (germline): SGHRS, YFSETQ. The CDR3 totals 15 residues. CDR3 in amino acids: CASSLASGGADTQYF.

The chain recombines TRBV20-1 with TRBJ2-1; TCRdb lists TRBD1, though no DNA is available to test this call. Germline V gene data show CDR1 as DFQATT and CDR2 as SNEGSKA (reference sequence). The CDR3 is 15 amino acids. This chain's CDR3 is CSAPGRGANYNEQFF.

The chain joins TRBV5-1 to TRBJ2-1; TCRdb picks TRBD1, but there is no DNA to check that call. Germline V gene data show CDR1 as SGHRS and CDR2 as YFSETQ. This CDR3 contains 17 residues. The CDR3 region is CASSLWKAGASYNEQFF.

CDR3 region: CSAREVGGLGQPQHF. The chain employs TRBV20-1 and TRBJ1-5; TCRdb reports TRBD1, a call that lacks DNA to check it against. The CDR3 is made up of 15 amino acids. The germline CDR1 and CDR2 sequences are DFQATT and SNEGSKA (reference sequence).

The chain employs TRBV12-3 or TRBV12-4 and TRBJ1-1; lacking DNA, the TRBD1 call made by TCRdb goes unchecked. This CDR3 region has 13 residues. The CDR3 protein is CASSLQGRTEAFF.

The rearrangement links TRBV6-5 to TRBJ2-3; TCRdb returns TRBD1, unconfirmable since there is no DNA. Germline loops: CDR1 MNHEY, CDR2 SVGAGI. There are 17 residues in the CDR3. This CDR3 is CASSYQGSGTGLYTQYF.

This sequence joins TRBV3-1 and TRBJ2-5; TCRdb outputs TRBD2, but without DNA this stays unchecked. The CDR3 has 13 residues. Per germline, CDR1 LGHDT and CDR2 YNNKEL (reference sequence). CDR3 in amino acids: CASSQALAETQYF.

The rearrangement uses TRBV12-3 or TRBV12-4 and TRBJ1-2; TCRdb picks TRBD1, but there is no DNA to check that call. This CDR3 is 14 amino acids long. The CDR3 loop is CASSLKDRVYGYTF.

The chain couples TRBV3-1 to TRBJ2-1; TCRdb's D gene call, TRBD1, goes unchecked for lack of DNA. The CDR3 sequence is 15 residues long. Germline CDR1 reads LGHDT; CDR2 reads YNNKEL (reference sequence). The CDR3 reads CASSQDRDRGNEQFF.

This chain links TRBV2 with TRBJ2-5; checking the TCRdb D call of TRBD1 is not possible without DNA. The germline gives CDR1 SNHLY, CDR2 FYNNEI. CDR3 length: 14 residues. CDR3 in amino acids: CASDRDRGKETQYF. The variable domain in full, with the rest retrieved from reference TRBV2 and TRBJ2-5, is EPEVTQTPSHQVTQMGQEVILRCVPISNHLYFYWYRQILGQKVEFLVSFYNNEISEKSEIFDDQFSVERPDGSNFTLKIRSTKLEDSAMYFCASDRDRGKETQYFGPGTRLLVL.

The chain links TRBV6-5 to TRBJ2-1; the D call from TCRdb, TRBD2, cannot be confirmed without DNA. Per germline, CDR1 MNHEY and CDR2 SVGAGI. The CDR3 is made up of 18 amino acids. CDR3: CASSYSILAGASYNEQFF.

The chain carries TRBV18 and TRBJ1-2. CDR1 and CDR2 from the germline V gene are KGHSH and LQKENI. The CDR3 extends over 17 amino acids. The CDR3 loop reads CASSPNPAGLRADGYTF.

This sequence joins TRBV5-1 and TRBJ2-7; TCRdb's assignment of TRBD1 cannot be checked, as there is no DNA. Germline loops: CDR1 SGHRS, CDR2 YFSETQ. The length of the CDR3 is 17 residues. CDR3 protein: CASSLVSGTGSAYEQYF. Supplemented by reference TRBV5-1 and TRBJ2-7, the full variable domain reads KAGVTQTPRYLIKTRGQQVTLSCSPISGHRSVSWYQQTPGQGLQFLFEYFSETQRNKGNFPGRFSGRQFSNSRSEMNVSTLELGDSALYLCASSLVSGTGSAYEQYFGPGTRLTVT.

The V gene is TRBV5-1, the J gene TRBJ2-3; TCRdb designates TRBD1, a call that cannot be tested without DNA. The germline gives CDR1 SGHRS, CDR2 YFSETQ. There are 17 residues in the CDR3. CDR3 protein: CASSLAGGPGGTDTQYF.

The V call is TRBV2, the J call TRBJ1-5. Germline-derived CDR1 and CDR2 are SNHLY and FYNNEI. The CDR3 length is 14 residues. The CDR3 loop is CASRKGRENQPQHF.

V usage is TRBV7-2 and J usage is TRBJ2-2. Germline CDR1 and CDR2: SGHTA and FQGNSA. The CDR3 loop spans 12 amino acids. CDR3 region: CASNDNTGELFF.

The J gene is TRBJ2-7, the V gene TRBV2; the TRBD1 assignment by TCRdb is unverifiable without DNA. This CDR3 spans 14 amino acids. Germline V gene lookup returns CDR1 SNHLY and CDR2 FYNNEI. The CDR3 reads CASTPGRWTVEQYF.

J is TRBJ1-1 and V is TRBV21-1; there is no DNA to check the TCRdb D call of TRBD1. TRBV21-1 is tagged as a pseudogene. The CDR3 has 16 amino acids. The CDR3 sequence is CASSKSKVGNGGEAFF.

This chain uses TRBV2 with TRBJ2-1. The CDR3 has 12 residues. Germline assignment: CDR1 SNHLY and CDR2 FYNNEI. The chain's CDR3 is CASSRSGNEQFF.

The V gene is TRBV5-6, the J gene TRBJ1-2; TCRdb returns TRBD1, unconfirmable since there is no DNA. Looked up from germline, CDR1 is SGHDT and CDR2 is YYEEEE. The length of the CDR3 is 12 residues. The CDR3 spells CASNEGIGGYTF. Full variable domain (rest looked up from reference TRBV5-6 and TRBJ1-2): DAGVTQSPTHLIKTRGQQVTLRCSPKSGHDTVSWYQQALGQGPQFIFQYYEEEERQRGNFPDRFSGHQFPNYSSELNVNALLLGDSALYLCASNEGIGGYTFGSGTRLTVV.

The V and J genes are TRBV5-5 and TRBJ2-7; the TRBD1 assignment by TCRdb is unverifiable without DNA. Germline V gives CDR1 SGHKS, CDR2 YYEKEE (reference sequence). This CDR3 has 13 residues. CDR3 in amino acids: CASSTDRAYEQYF.